This T cell receptor (beta chain) was profiled in a study of blood T cell repertoires in COVID-19. Turning to the study itself: Sites in the United States, Italy and Spain provided acute and convalescent COVID-19 samples. PBMCs, B-cell-depleted T cells, or T cells were the source of the cDNA or gDNA that made up the material.

Sequencing used immunoSEQ multiplex PCR; TCRdb keeps in-frame clones, though not all of them. The sample lists about 95,000 clones; roughly 80% were seen once. This CDR3 has 15 residues. Per the germline V gene, CDR1 is KGHSH and CDR2 is LQKENI. The V segment lost 3 bases and the J segment 2 bases; nucleotides outside the gene matches: 2. Sequencing was carried out using peripheral blood. The chain uses TRBV18 and TRBJ2-1, with TRBD2 identical over 9 bases. The receptor comes from a man older than 75 with active or convalescent COVID-19. The CDR3 loop is CASSPASGAYNEQFF. In nucleotides, the CDR3 is TGTGCCAGCTCACCGGCTAGCGGGGCCTACAATGAGCAGTTCTTC.